This TCR beta chain was sequenced during a study of OX40 agonist ivuxolimab in advanced cancers. Background on the study: Patients received the agonistic anti-OX40 (CD134) antibody ivuxolimab. Among those treated, three patients had partial responses, one with hepatocellular carcinoma and two with cutaneous melanoma. Findings of the study overall: The study found that CD8+ T cells averaged more expanded clones than CD4+.

From germline, CDR1 is SGHTS and CDR2 YDEGEE. This CDR3 spans 14 amino acids. V dropped 5 bases and J dropped 5; count of bases not matched to a gene: 9. With regard to this clone: Its antigen remains unidentified.

Here immunoSEQ multiplex PCR was the method, and the copy in TCRdb shows in-frame clones only, minus some. The table lists approximately 15,000 clones, more than 85% of them singletons. The V call is TRBV5-8, the J call TRBJ2-7, with 8 bases aligning to TRBD1. The starting material was CD4+ or CD8+ T cells sorted from blood, obtained in a trial of the OX40 agonist ivuxolimab. The clonotype was recovered from an adult with an advanced solid tumor such as melanoma, head and neck, liver or kidney cancer. The CDR3, as DNA: TGTGCCAGCAGAGACCAGGGGGCGATCAACGAGCAGTACTTC. The encoded protein is CASRDQGAINEQYF. The full variable domain, completed using reference TRBV5-8 and TRBJ2-7, is EAGVTQSPTHLIKTRGQQATLRCSPISGHTSVYWYQQALGLGLQFLLWYDEGEERNRGNFPPRFSGRQFPNYSSELNVNALELEDSALYLCASRDQGAINEQYFGPGTRLTVT.